This TCR beta chain was found in a study of blood T cell repertoires in COVID-19. The overall study: There were acute and convalescent COVID-19 samples, and they came from the United States, Italy and Spain. T cells, B-cell-depleted T cells, or PBMCs supplied cDNA or gDNA.

Authors' methods: For nucleated cells, counts were estimated from reference gene primer amplification. Generated by immunoSEQ multiplex PCR, the TCRdb table keeps only in-frame clones and is missing some. The V and J calls and clone size were taken over from that table, and D and trimming were inferred from the DNA. The table records about 490,000 clones, 80% to 90% of them present only once. In germline, CDR1 is KGHDR, CDR2 SFDVKD. The V gene end was trimmed by 3 bases and the J gene end by 5 bases; junction bases not matched to a gene: 5. There are 16 residues in the CDR3. The source is a human donor in a cohort sampled during active COVID-19. Sequencing was carried out using peripheral blood. The chain uses TRBV24-1 and TRBJ2-1; 11 bases align to TRBD2. The CDR3 bases are TGTGCCACCAGTGATCAAGGGACTAGCGGTAACAATGAGCAGTTCTTC. It is translated as CATSDQGTSGNNEQFF.